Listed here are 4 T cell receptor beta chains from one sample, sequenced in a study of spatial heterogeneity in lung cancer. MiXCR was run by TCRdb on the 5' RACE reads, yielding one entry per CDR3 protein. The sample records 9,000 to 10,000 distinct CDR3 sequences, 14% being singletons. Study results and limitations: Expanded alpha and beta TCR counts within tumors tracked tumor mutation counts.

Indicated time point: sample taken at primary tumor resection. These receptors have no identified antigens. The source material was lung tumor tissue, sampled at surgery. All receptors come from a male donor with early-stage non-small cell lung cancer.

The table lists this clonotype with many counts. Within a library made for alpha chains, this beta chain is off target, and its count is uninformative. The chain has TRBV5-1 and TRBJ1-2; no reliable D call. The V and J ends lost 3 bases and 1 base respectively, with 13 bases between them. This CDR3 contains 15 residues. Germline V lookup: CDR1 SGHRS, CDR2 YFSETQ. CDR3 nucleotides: TGCGCCAGCAGCTCTTGGTATGGGGTTAACTATGGCTACACCTTC. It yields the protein CASSSWYGVNYGYTF.

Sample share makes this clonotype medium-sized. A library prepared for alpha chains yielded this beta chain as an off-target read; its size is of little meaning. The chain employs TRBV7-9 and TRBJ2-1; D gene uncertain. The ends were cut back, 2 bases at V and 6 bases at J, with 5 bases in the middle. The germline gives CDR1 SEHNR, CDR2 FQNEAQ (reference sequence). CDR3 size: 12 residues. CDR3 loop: CASSLISNEQFF. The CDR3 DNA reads TGTGCCAGCAGCTTAATCAGCAATGAGCAGTTCTTC. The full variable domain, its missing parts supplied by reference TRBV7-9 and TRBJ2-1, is DTGVSQNPRHKITKRGQNVTFRCDPISEHNRLYWYRQTLGQGPEFLTYFQNEAQLEKSRLLSDRFSAERPKGSFSTLEIQRTEQGDSAMYLCASSLISNEQFFGPGTRLTVL.

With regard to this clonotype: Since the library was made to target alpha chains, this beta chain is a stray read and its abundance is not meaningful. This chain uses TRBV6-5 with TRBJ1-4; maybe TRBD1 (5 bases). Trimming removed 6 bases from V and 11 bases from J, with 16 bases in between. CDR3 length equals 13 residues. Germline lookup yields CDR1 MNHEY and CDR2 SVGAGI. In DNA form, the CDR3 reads TGTGCCAGCAGCAATCCGGGACGGTCGAAACTGTTTTTT. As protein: CASSNPGRSKLFF.

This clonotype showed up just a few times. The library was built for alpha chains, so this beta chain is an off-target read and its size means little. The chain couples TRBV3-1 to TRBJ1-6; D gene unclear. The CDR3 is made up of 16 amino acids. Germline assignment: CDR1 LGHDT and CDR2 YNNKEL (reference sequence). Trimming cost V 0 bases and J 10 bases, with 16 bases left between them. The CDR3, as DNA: TGTGCCAGCAGCCAAGATAGGATGGAAGTTCGCTCACCCCTCCACTTT. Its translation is CASSQDRMEVRSPLHF.